This T cell receptor beta chain is drawn from a study of breast tumors, draining lymph nodes, adjacent tissues (dated by TCRdb to the mid-2010s). With regard to the full study: In breast cancer patients, the study compared the TCR beta repertoires of tumor, adjacent nontumor tissue and axillary lymph nodes. The study aimed to assess the relationships and possible T-cell exchange between tumor, surrounding tissue and draining lymph node repertoires in human breast cancer. Study-wide conclusions, independent of this receptor: A scenario in which most tumor T cells derive from the lymph node and then expand within tumor tissue was judged to be consistent with the data. Tumor T-cell repertoires showed less diversity than lymph node repertoires and more diversity than nontumor tissue repertoires, and tumor T-cell repertoires showed preferential V and J gene usage. Tumor and nontumor tissue repertoires were found to be significantly more similar in luminal-like than in basal-like breast cancer. The study presented the conclusion that tumor T cells originate in lymph nodes as consistent with a hypothesis, not as something directly demonstrated.

Many counts were recorded for this clonotype. This receptor's antigen is unknown. Qualities for individual bases were not recorded, and no much larger clone is one base off. Including cysteine and phenylalanine, the CDR3 has 13 amino acids. The kept DNA is CDR3 alone, 39 bases in frame from the first base. Between the V and J ends, shortened by 6 bases and 2 bases respectively, the junction contains 9 bases. The germline V gene (reference sequence) gives CDR1 as LNHDA and CDR2 as SQIVND. This sample was sequenced with an Illumina HiSeq 2000. Multiplex PCR amplification was used to generate the TCR beta chain libraries. The amplified TCR beta chain products were analyzed by high-throughput sequencing. TCRdb itself trimmed the public reads at Q25 with fastp, ran MiXCR and retained productive beta chains. Each entry merges the rows of one CDR3 protein and shows their most common DNA and genes. Within this sample are 200,000 to 250,000 distinct CDR3 sequences, with about a third of them counted one time only. The ten top clones hold around 1.4% of the sample.

The axillary draining lymph nodes of breast cancer patients were the source of the lymph node samples. The material sequenced was axillary lymph node tissue. The source is a female donor with breast cancer. Some clones in this sample may be carry-over from other donors' samples. The chain links TRBV19 with TRBJ2-3, and possibly TRBD2, on 5 matching bases. The nucleotide sequence is given as TGTGCCAGTAGCCGGGGTGCCACAGATACGCAGTATTTT. Its amino acids are CASSRGATDTQYF. The entire variable domain, with the stretches around the CDR3 drawn from the reference TRBV19 and TRBJ2-3 proteins, is DGGITQSPKYLFRKEGQNVTLSCEQNLNHDAMYWYRQDPGQGLRLIYYSQIVNDFQKGDIAEGYSVSREKKESFPLTVTSAQKNPTAFYLCASSRGATDTQYFGPGTRLTVL.